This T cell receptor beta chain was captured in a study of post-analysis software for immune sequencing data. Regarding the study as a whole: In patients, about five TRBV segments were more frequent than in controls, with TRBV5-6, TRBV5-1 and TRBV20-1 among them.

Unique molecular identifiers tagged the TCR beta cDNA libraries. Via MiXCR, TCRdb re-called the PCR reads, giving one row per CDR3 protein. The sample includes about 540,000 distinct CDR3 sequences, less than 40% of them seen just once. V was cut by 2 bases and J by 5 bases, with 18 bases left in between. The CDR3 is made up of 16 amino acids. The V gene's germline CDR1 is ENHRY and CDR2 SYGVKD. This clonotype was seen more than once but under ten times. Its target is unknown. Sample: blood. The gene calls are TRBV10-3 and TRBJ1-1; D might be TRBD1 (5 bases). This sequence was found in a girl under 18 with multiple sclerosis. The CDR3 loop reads CAISEPRSGGGTEAFF. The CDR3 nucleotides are TGTGCCATCAGTGAGCCGAGGTCCGGGGGGGGAACTGAAGCTTTCTTT.